One and the same sample provided the 23 T cell receptor beta chains below, sequenced in a study of T cell repertoires in cytomegalovirus infection. TCRdb reprocessed the reads via MiXCR and lists one record per CDR3 protein. This sample has about 330,000 distinct CDR3 sequences, with 8% to 10% found just once. The specimen sequenced was PBMCs. These receptors all come from a human donor in good health (CMV status not recorded). Some clones in this sample may be carry-over from other donors' samples.

This clonotype has at least ten counts. The chain has TRBV6-2 or TRBV6-3 and TRBJ2-4; D gene uncertain. CDR1 is MNHEY and CDR2 is SVGEGT in the germline V gene. The V end was cut by 8 bases, the J end by 0 bases, with 5 bases between. The CDR3 spans 12 residues. CDR3 nucleotides: TGTGCCAGCGGCGAAGCCAAAAACATTCAGTACTTC. Translation: CASGEAKNIQYF.

This chain uses TRBV3-1 with TRBJ1-2; possible D gene TRBD1, 6 bases. The V end was cut by 6 bases, the J end by 0 bases, with 14 bases between. CDR1 is LGHDT and CDR2 is YNNKEL in the germline V gene (reference sequence). The CDR3 has 15 residues. CDR3 DNA: TGTGCCAGCAGGGGGGCGGTTCTAGCTAACTATGGCTACACCTTC. Amino acids: CASRGAVLANYGYTF. Drawing the rest from reference TRBV3-1 and TRBJ1-2, the complete variable domain is DTAVSQTPKYLVTQMGNDKSIKCEQNLGHDTMYWYKQDSKKFLKIMFSYNNKELIINETVPNRFSPKSPDKAHLNLHINSLELGDSAVYFCASRGAVLANYGYTFGSGTRLTVV.

This clonotype showed up many times. The V gene is TRBV7-2, the J gene TRBJ1-1; 11 nucleotides line up with TRBD1. CDR3 length: 15 residues. After removal of 3 bases from V and 3 bases from J, the junction contained 3 bases not matched to a gene. CDR1 and CDR2 from the germline V gene are SGHTA and FQGNSA. The CDR3 DNA reads as TGTGCCAGCAGCTTGGACAGGGGGCCCTACACTGAAGCTTTCTTT. Encoded protein: CASSLDRGPYTEAFF.

Ten or more counts support this clonotype. The rearrangement uses TRBV4-2 and TRBJ2-7; no definite D call. Trimming removed 1 base at V and 0 bases at J, with 10 bases between. The CDR3 spans 15 residues. The germline V gene encodes CDR1 LGHNA and CDR2 YNFKEQ. The CDR3 region has the DNA TGTGCCAGCAGCCAAGGTGCCACAGTCTCCTACGAGCAGTACTTC. This codes for CASSQGATVSYEQYF.

With regard to this clonotype: A read error is possible here, since a much larger clone lies one base away. The chain employs TRBV7-6 and TRBJ2-1; D could derive from TRBD1 or TRBD2 (6 bases each). From germline, CDR1 is SGHVS and CDR2 FNYEAQ. This CDR3 is built from 17 residues. Between the trimmed V and J ends, which lost 0 bases and 11 bases, there was a span of 23 bases. CDR3 amino acids: CASSLARGGRRGNKQFF. In DNA, the CDR3 is TGTGCCAGCAGCTTAGCTCGAGGGGGGAGAAGGGGAAATAAGCAGTTCTTC.

The chain is built from TRBV6-2 or TRBV6-3 and TRBJ2-7, with unresolved D. V dropped 2 bases and J dropped 3 bases, with 8 bases sitting between them. CDR1 is MNHEY, CDR2 SVGEGT, per germline. The CDR3 covers 13 residues. This chain's CDR3 is CASSYRGGYEQYF. The CDR3 nucleotides read TGTGCCAGCAGTTACCGAGGTGGCTACGAGCAGTACTTC.

The chain links TRBV6-1 to TRBJ2-2; 9 bases fit TRBD2. The CDR3 extends over 16 amino acids. Germline V gives CDR1 MNHNS, CDR2 SASEGT. Trimming at V came to 7 bases and at J to 5 bases, leaving 11 bases not matched to a gene. CDR3 in DNA: TGTGCCAGCAAAACCGCAGCGGGAGGAGATACCGGGGAGCTGTTTTTT. Translating gives CASKTAAGGDTGELFF.

This chain connects TRBV5-4 to TRBJ2-1; 7 bases agree with TRBD2. The CDR3 runs 15 residues. With V trimmed by 0 bases and J by 4 bases, 4 bases remained unmatched. The germline CDR1 and CDR2 sequences are SGHNT and YYREEE (reference sequence). CDR3 DNA sequence: TGTGCCAGCAGCTTGGGGGGGGGGTGGTACAATGAGCAGTTCTTC. It encodes CASSLGGGWYNEQFF. The full variable domain, its missing parts supplied by reference TRBV5-4 and TRBJ2-1, is ETGVTQSPTHLIKTRGQQVTLRCSSQSGHNTVSWYQQALGQGPQFIFQYYREEENGRGNFPPRFSGLQFPNYSSELNVNALELDDSALYLCASSLGGGWYNEQFFGPGTRLTVL.

Many counts were recorded for this clonotype. The chain employs TRBV20-1 and TRBJ1-5; 7 bases are a match to TRBD1. This CDR3 is built from 14 residues. Germline trimming cut 5 bases from V and 4 bases from J; bases unmatched to any gene: 8. Per germline, CDR1 DFQATT and CDR2 SNEGSKA (reference sequence). In nucleotides, the CDR3 is TGCAGTGCTCTAAGGACAGGCCGAAATCAGCCCCAGCATTTT. Translation gives CSALRTGRNQPQHF.

A few counts support this clonotype. The chain joins TRBV20-1 to TRBJ1-1; 7 bases agree with TRBD1. V shed 5 bases, J shed 4 bases, and the junction held 7 bases outside the gene matches. The germline gives CDR1 DFQATT, CDR2 SNEGSKA (reference sequence). This CDR3 has 13 residues. The CDR3 DNA is TGCAGTGCTGGAAGAGCAGGGGGCACTGAAGCTTTCTTT. This sequence encodes CSAGRAGGTEAFF.

The V and J genes are TRBV6-5 and TRBJ2-2, with D possibly matching TRBD2 (6 bases). This CDR3 comprises 13 residues. The ends were cut back, 6 bases at V and 6 bases at J, with 11 bases in the middle. Germline CDR1 and CDR2: MNHEY and SVGAGI. CDR3 sequence: CASRYGGPGELFF. As DNA, the CDR3 is TGTGCCAGCAGATATGGAGGGCCCGGGGAGCTGTTTTTT.

The V call is TRBV10-3, the J call TRBJ2-3, with TRBD1 matching 8 bases. The CDR3 sequence is 13 residues long. J was trimmed by 4 bases and V by 7 bases; bases with no gene match: 4. Germline values: CDR1 ENHRY, CDR2 SYGVKD. CDR3 region: CAIKDRDPDTQYF. As DNA, the CDR3 is TGTGCCATCAAGGACAGGGACCCAGATACGCAGTATTTT.

This clonotype appeared many times. For the CDR3, the DNA is TGTGCCAGCAGCGAACGGACAGGGGCCTACGAGCAGTACTTC. This encodes CASSERTGAYEQYF. The rearrangement uses TRBV7-2 and TRBJ2-7; 9 bases fit TRBD1. The V gene end was trimmed by 5 bases and the J gene end by 2 bases; junction bases not matched to a gene: 4. Germline V lookup: CDR1 SGHTA, CDR2 FQGNSA. This CDR3 has 14 residues. Full variable domain (missing parts from reference TRBV7-2 and TRBJ2-7): GAGVSQSPSNKVTEKGKDVELRCDPISGHTALYWYRQSLGQGLEFLIYFQGNSAPDKSGLPSDRFSAERTGGSVSTLTIQRTQQEDSAVYLCASSERTGAYEQYFGPGTRLTVT.

The chain joins TRBV3-1 to TRBJ2-5; D is tentatively TRBD1 or TRBD2 (5 bases each). In germline, CDR1 is LGHDT, CDR2 YNNKEL (reference sequence). The V and J ends lost 2 bases and 5 bases respectively, with 9 bases between them. The CDR3 spans 13 residues. This CDR3 reads CASSQRDGETQYF. The DNA for the CDR3 is TGTGCCAGCAGCCAAAGGGACGGGGAGACCCAGTACTTC.

This clonotype was observed many times. The V call is TRBV12-3 or TRBV12-4, the J call TRBJ2-7; D gene unclear. Trimming stripped 2 bases from V and 6 bases from J, with 11 bases between. The CDR3 is made up of 13 amino acids. The CDR3 DNA is TGTGCCAGCAGTTTAATCGGTCCCTTCGAGCAGTACTTC. It yields the protein CASSLIGPFEQYF.

The gene calls are TRBV19 and TRBJ2-1; no clear D. There are 13 residues in the CDR3. V lost 5 bases, J lost 4 bases, and 9 bases lay in between. Germline-derived CDR1 and CDR2 are LNHDA and SQIVND (reference sequence). The CDR3 is CASSPFLYNEQFF. CDR3 DNA: TGTGCCAGTAGTCCCTTCCTGTACAATGAGCAGTTCTTC.

The chain uses TRBV6-5 and TRBJ2-7, with D possibly TRBD2 on 5 matching bases. CDR1 MNHEY and CDR2 SVGAGI come from the germline V gene. CDR3 length equals 12 residues. The germline V and J ends were trimmed by 10 bases and 5 bases, with 15 bases remaining between them. The DNA for the CDR3 is TGTGCCATTTCAAGGTCCGGGGACGAGCAGTACTTC. Amino acid sequence: CAISRSGDEQYF.

This clonotype occurred many times. This chain links TRBV29-1 with TRBJ1-2; 8 nucleotides align to TRBD1. V was pared by 5 bases and J by 0 bases, with 8 bases of the junction left unmatched. The CDR3 length is 15 residues. Germline CDR1 and CDR2: SQVTM and ANQGSEA. The DNA for the CDR3 is TGCAGCGTTTATGGACAGGGAAAGTCTAACTATGGCTACACCTTC. It codes for CSVYGQGKSNYGYTF.

V and J are TRBV25-1 and TRBJ2-7; D gene ambiguous. Germline V gives CDR1 MGHDK, CDR2 SYGVNS. Trimming cost V 1 base and J 3 bases, with 7 bases left between them. This CDR3 comprises 13 residues. DNA of the CDR3: TGTGCCAGCAGTGAATTACCCCTCTACGAGCAGTACTTC. This encodes CASSELPLYEQYF.

This clonotype came up many times. The chain combines TRBV7-2 with TRBJ2-3; D call uncertain. The length of the CDR3 is 14 residues. V gave up 2 bases and J gave up 0 bases, with 6 bases separating them. CDR1 is SGHTA, CDR2 FQGNSA, per germline. CDR3 nucleotides: TGTGCCAGCAGCTTACGATCTAGCACAGATACGCAGTATTTT. Translated, it gives CASSLRSSTDTQYF.

This clonotype was found many times. This sequence joins TRBV28 and TRBJ2-7, with D tentatively TRBD1 or TRBD2 (6 bases each). Germline loops: CDR1 MDHEN, CDR2 SYDVKM. The CDR3 loop spans 12 amino acids. Trimming shortened V by 7 bases and J by 5 bases, and 12 bases separated the two germline ends. The CDR3 nucleotides read TGTGCCAGCACGGGGGACATCGACGAGCAGTACTTC. Its translation: CASTGDIDEQYF.

The table lists this clonotype with many counts. The chain employs TRBV20-1 and TRBJ1-6; TRBD1 matches at 7 bases. CDR1 and CDR2 (germline): DFQATT, SNEGSKA (reference sequence). The V and J ends lost 6 bases and 6 bases, in that order; junction bases with no gene match: 11. The CDR3 length is 15 residues. CDR3 in DNA: TGCAGTGCCCCCCTAATTCGGGACAGTAATTCACCCCTCCACTTT. Protein sequence: CSAPLIRDSNSPLHF.

The chain links TRBV12-3 or TRBV12-4 to TRBJ2-7; no definite D call. The CDR3 extends over 12 amino acids. V was shortened by 2 bases and J by 4 bases, with 6 bases between the two germline ends. CDR3 in amino acids: CASSLMEYEQYF. The CDR3 bases are TGTGCCAGCAGTTTAATGGAATACGAGCAGTACTTC.